The 30 T cell receptor beta chains listed next were all sequenced from one sample in a study of beta chain features in type 1 diabetes. Study-level results: Shorter TCRB CDR3s, moderately but significantly so, marked every one of the four CD4+ subsets in Type 1 diabetes patients.

The entirety of the isolated RNA underwent reverse transcription, so expressed TCRB transcripts were sequenced. TCRdb's copy holds only in-frame clones and misses some; the assay was immunoSEQ multiplex PCR. The table lists around 170,000 clones, 8.5% to 10% of them singletons. No antigens are known for them. The specimen was central memory CD4+ T cells from blood. Every receptor here comes from a woman younger than 45 with type 1 diabetes.

V and J are TRBV18 and TRBJ2-7, with D possibly being TRBD2 (7 bases). The CDR3 loop spans 15 amino acids. Trimming cost V 1 base and J 5 bases, with 15 bases left between them. Germline-derived CDR1 and CDR2 are KGHSH and LQKENI. The CDR3 region has the DNA TGTGCCAGCTCACCACTGGGGGGGCGCGGCGACGAGCAGTACTTC. Encoded protein: CASSPLGGRGDEQYF.

This chain joins TRBV5-1 and TRBJ1-1, with 8 bases identical to TRBD1. The V gene end was trimmed by 3 bases and the J gene end by 4 bases; junction bases not matched to a gene: 8. In germline, CDR1 is SGHRS, CDR2 YFSETQ. There are 15 residues in the CDR3. CDR3 bases: TGCGCCAGCAGCTACCTCACAGGGGGGACCACTGAAGCTTTCTTT. Residues: CASSYLTGGTTEAFF. The variable domain in full, completed from reference TRBV5-1 and TRBJ1-1, reads KAGVTQTPRYLIKTRGQQVTLSCSPISGHRSVSWYQQTPGQGLQFLFEYFSETQRNKGNFPGRFSGRQFSNSRSEMNVSTLELGDSALYLCASSYLTGGTTEAFFGQGTRLTVV.

The CDR3 region has the DNA TGTGCCAGCAGTGAAATGCTAGCGGGATCCTACAATGAGCAGTTCTTC. It yields the protein CASSEMLAGSYNEQFF. The V and J genes are TRBV6-1 and TRBJ2-1, with 9 bases aligning to TRBD2. The CDR3 loop spans 16 amino acids. J gave up 1 base and V 2 bases, and 3 bases lay outside the gene matches. Per germline, CDR1 MNHNS and CDR2 SASEGT.

V and J are TRBV5-5 and TRBJ2-1; D possibly corresponds to TRBD2 (7 bases). The V and J ends lost 1 base and 9 bases respectively, with 17 bases between them. Per the germline V gene, CDR1 is SGHKS and CDR2 is YYEKEE (reference sequence). The CDR3 covers 15 residues. The CDR3: CASSLSGGLLGEQFF. The CDR3 DNA follows: TGTGCCAGCAGCTTGTCCGGGGGGCTGTTAGGTGAGCAGTTCTTC.

This clone has only a few counts. This sequence joins TRBV18 and TRBJ2-1, with D possibly matching TRBD1 (6 bases). The V end lost 6 bases, the J end lost 7 bases, and 19 bases lay between the germline ends. This CDR3 spans 15 amino acids. The germline CDR1 and CDR2 sequences are KGHSH and LQKENI. The CDR3 here is CASSPDSMQGNEQFF. CDR3 DNA: TGTGCCAGCTCGCCTGACTCCATGCAGGGGAATGAGCAGTTCTTC. Together with reference TRBV18 and TRBJ2-1, the CDR3 gives the full variable domain: NAGVMQNPRHLVRRRGQEARLRCSPMKGHSHVYWYRQLPEEGLKFMVYLQKENIIDESGMPKERFSAEFPKEGPSILRIQQVVRGDSAAYFCASSPDSMQGNEQFFGPGTRLTVL.

The chain carries TRBV19 and TRBJ2-7; D remains unclear. Germline-derived CDR1 and CDR2 are LNHDA and SQIVND (reference sequence). V was cut by 9 bases and J by 0 bases, with 12 bases left in between. The CDR3 covers 13 residues. This CDR3 is CASSATHSYEQYF. The CDR3 DNA sequence: TGTGCCAGCTCCGCGACTCACTCCTACGAGCAGTACTTC.

This clone was counted only a few times. V gene TRBV10-2 combines with J gene TRBJ1-1; 8 bases are shared with TRBD1. With V trimmed by 10 bases and J by 1 base, 5 bases remained unmatched. Germline CDR1 reads WSHSY; CDR2 reads SAAADI. The CDR3 length is 13 residues. In DNA, the CDR3 is TGCGCCACAGGGGACAGGACGAACACTGAAGCTTTCTTT. Translating gives CATGDRTNTEAFF.

The chain uses TRBV28 and TRBJ2-7; 7 nucleotides agree with TRBD2. V shed 1 base, J shed 5 bases, and the junction held 11 bases outside the gene matches. The CDR3 totals 16 residues. Per germline, CDR1 MDHEN and CDR2 SYDVKM. The CDR3 loop reads CASSLSGTTRRNEQYF. CDR3 in DNA: TGTGCCAGCAGTTTATCGGGGACTACCCGTCGGAACGAGCAGTACTTC.

This rearrangement joins TRBV14 to TRBJ2-3, with 7 bases matching TRBD2. Per the germline V gene, CDR1 is SGHDN and CDR2 is FVKESK. CDR3 size: 15 residues. Trimming removed 0 bases from V and 2 bases from J; junction bases left unmatched: 2. CDR3 loop: CASSQEGDYTDTQYF. CDR3 coding DNA: TGTGCCAGCAGCCAAGAGGGGGACTACACAGATACGCAGTATTTT.

This chain connects TRBV2 to TRBJ1-1; 8 bases are a match to TRBD1. The V gene's germline CDR1 is SNHLY and CDR2 FYNNEI. The CDR3 covers 14 residues. Unmatched junction bases numbered 7, after V lost 5 bases and J lost 5 bases. CDR3 bases: TGTGCCAGCAGTACCGGACAGGGTGGGACTGAAGCTTTCTTT. It yields the protein CASSTGQGGTEAFF.

This clone was observed a handful of times. This chain links TRBV19 with TRBJ2-7, with TRBD1 matching over 9 bases. The CDR3 extends over 14 amino acids. V was clipped by 5 bases and J by 4 bases; unmatched bases: 6. Germline CDR1 reads LNHDA; CDR2 reads SQIVND (reference sequence). The chain's CDR3 is CASSAGTGLYEQYF. The CDR3 DNA sequence: TGTGCCAGTAGTGCCGGGACAGGGTTATACGAGCAGTACTTC.

This clone appeared a few times. The chain combines TRBV30 with TRBJ1-2; 7 bases line up with TRBD1. Germline V gives CDR1 GTSNPN, CDR2 SVGIG (reference sequence). CDR3 length: 13 residues. J was trimmed by 8 bases and V by 0 bases; bases with no gene match: 6. CDR3 sequence: CAWSVRTGAGYTF. In nucleotides, the CDR3 is TGTGCCTGGAGTGTGCGGACAGGCGCGGGCTACACCTTC.

The chain links TRBV18 to TRBJ1-3; the match to TRBD1 covers 7 bases. The CDR3 extends over 14 amino acids. Looked up from germline, CDR1 is KGHSH and CDR2 is LQKENI. Trimming took 4 bases from V and 2 from J; bases not matched to a gene: 2. CDR3: CASSRQGAGNTIYF. The DNA of the CDR3 is TGTGCCAGCTCACGTCAGGGGGCTGGAAACACCATATATTTT. Full variable domain (remainder filled in from reference TRBV18 and TRBJ1-3): NAGVMQNPRHLVRRRGQEARLRCSPMKGHSHVYWYRQLPEEGLKFMVYLQKENIIDESGMPKERFSAEFPKEGPSILRIQQVVRGDSAAYFCASSRQGAGNTIYFGEGSWLTVV.

This clone was counted between two and nine times. The chain has TRBV10-3 and TRBJ2-7; TRBD2 aligns across 13 bases. V dropped 3 bases and J dropped 0; count of bases not matched to a gene: 8. CDR3 size: 18 residues. CDR1 is ENHRY, CDR2 SYGVKD, per germline. For the CDR3, the DNA is TGTGCCATCAGTGATCCGGCTAGGACTAGCGGGAGCTCCTACGAGCAGTACTTC. This codes for CAISDPARTSGSSYEQYF.

The chain uses TRBV7-9 and TRBJ1-4; 8 positions match TRBD1. Germline V gene data show CDR1 as SEHNR and CDR2 as FQNEAQ (reference sequence). With V trimmed by 4 bases and J by 7 bases, 14 bases remained unmatched. The CDR3 contains 17 residues. The CDR3 region has the DNA TGTGCCAGCAGCTCCGGAGTAGGGACAGGTGCACGTGAAAAACTGTTTTTT. Translating it yields CASSSGVGTGAREKLFF.

The chain couples TRBV20-1 to TRBJ2-7; no reliable D call. This CDR3 has 11 residues. V lost 3 bases, J lost 3 bases, and 6 bases lay in between. Germline V gene sequence: CDR1 DFQATT, CDR2 SNEGSKA (reference sequence). The CDR3 DNA is TGCAGTGCTAGGGGCAGCTACGAGCAGTACTTC. Translating it yields CSARGSYEQYF.

For this clone: The sample carries other DNA sequences with the same CDR3. The J gene is TRBJ1-2, the V gene TRBV7-2; weak D call: TRBD1 (6 bases). V was cut by 1 base and J by 0 bases, with 6 bases left in between. Germline CDR1 reads SGHTA; CDR2 reads FQGNSA. The CDR3 totals 14 residues. The CDR3 DNA is TGTGCCAGCAGCTTAGGGACAGCTAACTATGGCTACACCTTC. Its protein product is CASSLGTANYGYTF.

The chain couples TRBV30 to TRBJ2-3; D perhaps matches TRBD2 (5 bases). Germline values: CDR1 GTSNPN, CDR2 SVGIG (reference sequence). V was pared by 2 bases and J by 6 bases, with 15 bases between. CDR3 length equals 14 residues. The CDR3 bases are TGTGCCTGGAGTTTTCTAGCAGGTTTTGATACGCAGTATTTT. Translated, it gives CAWSFLAGFDTQYF.

J is TRBJ2-5 and V is TRBV11-2; 7 bases line up with TRBD2. Near its end, the DNA agrees better with TRBJ2-7, so the J call may be wrong. This CDR3 spans 16 amino acids. Germline CDR1 is SGHAT and CDR2 is FQNNGV. The DNA of the CDR3 is TGTGCCAGCAGCTTCCGTGGGGGGGTAAGAAGCTACGAGCAGTACTTC. Translating gives CASSFRGGVRSYEQYF.

The chain couples TRBV4-1 to TRBJ2-7; TRBD2 matches at 9 bases. The V and J ends lost 1 base and 3 bases, in that order; junction bases with no gene match: 10. Germline assignment: CDR1 MGHRA and CDR2 YSYEKL. This CDR3 contains 17 residues. For the CDR3, the DNA is TGCGCCAGCAGCCAAGGCCCGACTAGCGGAATATACTACGAGCAGTACTTC. Amino acid sequence: CASSQGPTSGIYYEQYF.

The CDR3 coding sequence is TGTGCCAGCAGCCAGTCGACAGTGACTGGCGGCTACACCTTC. Its protein is CASSQSTVTGGYTF. V is TRBV14 and J is TRBJ1-2; D is perhaps TRBD1 (5 bases). This CDR3 comprises 14 residues. Germline lookup yields CDR1 SGHDN and CDR2 FVKESK. V lost 3 bases and J lost 8, with 16 bases in between.

The rearrangement uses TRBV5-8 and TRBJ1-1, with a tentative D call TRBD1 (5 bases). This CDR3 region has 15 residues. Germline-derived CDR1 and CDR2 are SGHTS and YDEGEE. V was clipped by 4 bases and J by 2 bases, with 15 bases between them. The CDR3 sequence is CASSRDGGYNTEAFF. The CDR3 nucleotides are TGTGCCAGCAGCCGGGACGGAGGGTATAACACTGAAGCTTTCTTT.

This clone has more than one count but fewer than ten. The chain couples TRBV4-1 to TRBJ2-2; D may be TRBD2 (5 bases). CDR1 and CDR2 (germline): MGHRA, YSYEKL. V lost 4 bases and J 2 bases, leaving 17 bases between the germline ends. The CDR3 has 17 residues. The CDR3 DNA sequence: TGCGCCAGCAGCCCCCGGGCCGGGATCCTTAACACCGGGGAGCTGTTTTTT. Translated, it gives CASSPRAGILNTGELFF.

The chain carries TRBV19 and TRBJ1-5; D might be TRBD1 (6 bases). V gave up 3 bases and J gave up 4 bases, with 13 bases separating them. This CDR3 spans 15 amino acids. Germline V CDR1 and CDR2: LNHDA, SQIVND (reference sequence). For the CDR3, the DNA is TGTGCCAGTAGTATCGACCAGGGGACGAATCAGCCCCAGCATTTT. It translates to CASSIDQGTNQPQHF.

This clone has only a few counts. The chain combines TRBV30 with TRBJ2-7, with TRBD2 matching over 8 bases. V shed 2 bases, J shed 5 bases, and the junction held 2 bases outside the gene matches. Germline CDR1 GTSNPN, CDR2 SVGIG (reference sequence). The CDR3 spans 12 residues. The CDR3, as DNA: TGTGCCTGGAGTAGAGCGGGAGACGAGCAGTACTTC. Its translation is CAWSRAGDEQYF.

The CDR3 sequence is CASVTGTGVYEQYF. CDR3 nucleotide sequence: TGTGCCAGCGTGACCGGGACAGGGGTCTACGAGCAGTACTTC. The rearrangement links TRBV18 to TRBJ2-7; TRBD1 matches at 10 bases. This CDR3 spans 14 amino acids. The germline V gene has CDR1 KGHSH and CDR2 LQKENI. Trimming took 8 bases from V and 3 from J; bases not matched to a gene: 7.

V gene TRBV18 combines with J gene TRBJ2-3; 13 positions match TRBD2. The CDR3 is made up of 16 amino acids. Germline CDR1 KGHSH, CDR2 LQKENI. Trimming removed 5 bases from V and 1 base from J; junction bases left unmatched: 3. The CDR3 region has the DNA TGTGCCAGCTCAGGGACTAGCGGGATCGGCACAGATACGCAGTATTTT. It specifies CASSGTSGIGTDTQYF.

This clone was counted only a few times. The chain links TRBV5-1 to TRBJ2-3, with 10 positions matching TRBD2. CDR3 length: 16 amino acids. From germline, CDR1 is SGHRS and CDR2 YFSETQ. The V and J ends lost 0 bases and 1 base, in that order; junction bases with no gene match: 2. CDR3 coding DNA: TGCGCCAGCAGCTTGGACCTAGCGGGAGGCACAGATACGCAGTATTTT. Its protein product is CASSLDLAGGTDTQYF. The variable domain in full, with the rest retrieved from reference TRBV5-1 and TRBJ2-3, is KAGVTQTPRYLIKTRGQQVTLSCSPISGHRSVSWYQQTPGQGLQFLFEYFSETQRNKGNFPGRFSGRQFSNSRSEMNVSTLELGDSALYLCASSLDLAGGTDTQYFGPGTRLTVL.

V is TRBV9 and J is TRBJ1-1; D perhaps matches TRBD1 (5 bases). There are 15 residues in the CDR3. Trimming pared 0 bases from V and 1 base from J, leaving 10 bases between. CDR1 and CDR2 (germline): SGDLS, YYNGEE. DNA for the CDR3: TGTGCCAGCAGCGTAGCTCCAGGGCGGAACACTGAAGCTTTCTTT. This encodes CASSVAPGRNTEAFF.

This clone has only a few counts. The chain combines TRBV15 with TRBJ2-1; 11 nucleotides line up with TRBD2. The germline V gene has CDR1 LNHNV and CDR2 YYDKDF (reference sequence). This CDR3 has 18 residues. V was clipped by 0 bases and J by 7 bases; unmatched bases: 11. CDR3 protein: CATSRDGGLAGGPNEQFF. As DNA, the CDR3 is TGTGCCACCAGCAGAGATGGGGGTCTAGCGGGAGGTCCGAATGAGCAGTTCTTC.